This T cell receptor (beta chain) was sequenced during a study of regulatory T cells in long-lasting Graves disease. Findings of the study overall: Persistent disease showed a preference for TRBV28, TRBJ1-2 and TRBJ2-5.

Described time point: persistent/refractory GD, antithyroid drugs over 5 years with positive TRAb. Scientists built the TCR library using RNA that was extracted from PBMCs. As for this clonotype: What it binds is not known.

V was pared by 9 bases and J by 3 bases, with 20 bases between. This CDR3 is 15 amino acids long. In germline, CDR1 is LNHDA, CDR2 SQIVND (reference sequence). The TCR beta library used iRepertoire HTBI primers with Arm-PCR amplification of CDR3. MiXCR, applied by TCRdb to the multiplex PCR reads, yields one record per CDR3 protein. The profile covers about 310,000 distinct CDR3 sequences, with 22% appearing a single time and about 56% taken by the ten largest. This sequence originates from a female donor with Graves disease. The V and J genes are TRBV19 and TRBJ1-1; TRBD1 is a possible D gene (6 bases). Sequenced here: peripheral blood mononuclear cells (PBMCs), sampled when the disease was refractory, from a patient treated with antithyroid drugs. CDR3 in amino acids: CASMGVKNRDTEAFF. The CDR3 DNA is TGTGCCAGCATGGGGGTAAAAAACAGGGACACTGAAGCTTTCTTT.